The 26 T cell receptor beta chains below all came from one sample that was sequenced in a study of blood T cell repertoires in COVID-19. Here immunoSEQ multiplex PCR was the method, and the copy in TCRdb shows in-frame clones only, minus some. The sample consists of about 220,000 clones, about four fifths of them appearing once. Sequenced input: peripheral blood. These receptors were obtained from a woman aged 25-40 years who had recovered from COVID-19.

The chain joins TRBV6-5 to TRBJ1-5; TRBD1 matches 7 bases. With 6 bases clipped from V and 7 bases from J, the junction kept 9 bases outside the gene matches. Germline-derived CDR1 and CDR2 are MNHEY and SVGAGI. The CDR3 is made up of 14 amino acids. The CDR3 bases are TGTGCCAGCAGCCATCGACAGGGATGGCAGCCCCAGCATTTT. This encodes CASSHRQGWQPQHF.

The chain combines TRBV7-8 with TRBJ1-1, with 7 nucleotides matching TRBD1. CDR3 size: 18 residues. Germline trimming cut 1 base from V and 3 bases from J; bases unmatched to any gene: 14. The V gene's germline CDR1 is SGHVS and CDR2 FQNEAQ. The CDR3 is CASSLVKGATHLYTEAFF. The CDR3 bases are TGTGCCAGCAGCTTAGTTAAGGGGGCGACGCATCTTTACACTGAAGCTTTCTTT.

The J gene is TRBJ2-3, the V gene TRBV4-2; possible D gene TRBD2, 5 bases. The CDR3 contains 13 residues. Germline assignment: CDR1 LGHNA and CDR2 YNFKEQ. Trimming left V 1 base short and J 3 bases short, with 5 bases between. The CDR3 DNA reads TGTGCCAGCAGCCAAGCGGGGACAGATACGCAGTATTTT. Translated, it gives CASSQAGTDTQYF.

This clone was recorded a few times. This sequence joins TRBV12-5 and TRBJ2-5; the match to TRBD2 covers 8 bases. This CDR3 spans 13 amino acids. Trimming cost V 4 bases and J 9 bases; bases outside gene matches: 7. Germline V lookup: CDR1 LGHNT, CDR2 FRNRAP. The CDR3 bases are TGTGCTAGTGGTTCACTAGCGGTGGGGGCCCAGTACTTC. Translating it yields CASGSLAVGAQYF.

This CDR3 is CASSNSGSYNEQFF. CDR3 in DNA: TGTGCCAGCAGTAATAGCGGGAGCTACAATGAGCAGTTCTTC. The J gene is TRBJ2-1, the V gene TRBV6-5; 9 nucleotides line up with TRBD2. J gave up 3 bases and V 5 bases, and 2 bases lay outside the gene matches. This CDR3 spans 14 amino acids. CDR1 and CDR2 (germline): MNHEY, SVGAGI.

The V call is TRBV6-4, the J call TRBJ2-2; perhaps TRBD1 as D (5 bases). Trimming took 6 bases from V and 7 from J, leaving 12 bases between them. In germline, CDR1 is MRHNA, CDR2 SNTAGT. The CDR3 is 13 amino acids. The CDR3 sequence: CASSPDSFGELFF. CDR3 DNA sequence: TGTGCCAGCAGCCCCGACAGCTTCGGGGAGCTGTTTTTT.

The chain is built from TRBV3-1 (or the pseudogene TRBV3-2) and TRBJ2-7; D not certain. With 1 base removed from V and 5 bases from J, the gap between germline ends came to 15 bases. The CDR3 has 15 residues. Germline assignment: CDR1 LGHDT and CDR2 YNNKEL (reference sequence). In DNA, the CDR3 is TGTGCCAGCAGCCAAGCAACAGTTGTACGAAACGAGCAGTACTTC. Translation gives CASSQATVVRNEQYF.

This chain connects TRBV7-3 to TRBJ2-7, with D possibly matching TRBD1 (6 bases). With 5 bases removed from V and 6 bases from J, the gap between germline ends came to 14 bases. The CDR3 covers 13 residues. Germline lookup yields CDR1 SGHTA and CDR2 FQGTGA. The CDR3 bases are TGTGCCAGCAGCGTAGGGGGTTTACGCGAGCAGTACTTC. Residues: CASSVGGLREQYF.

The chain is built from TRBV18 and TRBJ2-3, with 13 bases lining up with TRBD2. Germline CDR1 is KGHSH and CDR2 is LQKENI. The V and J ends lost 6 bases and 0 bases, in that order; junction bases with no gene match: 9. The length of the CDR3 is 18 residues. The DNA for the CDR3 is TGTGCCAGCTCCCGGAGAGGGACTAGCGGGGCTAGCACAGATACGCAGTATTTT. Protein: CASSRRGTSGASTDTQYF.

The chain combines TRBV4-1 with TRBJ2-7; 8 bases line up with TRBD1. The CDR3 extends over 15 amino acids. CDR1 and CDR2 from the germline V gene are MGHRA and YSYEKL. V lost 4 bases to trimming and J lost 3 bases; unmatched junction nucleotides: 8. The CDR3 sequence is CASSPRQGSYYEQYF. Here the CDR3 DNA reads TGCGCCAGCAGCCCGAGACAGGGGTCTTACTACGAGCAGTACTTC.

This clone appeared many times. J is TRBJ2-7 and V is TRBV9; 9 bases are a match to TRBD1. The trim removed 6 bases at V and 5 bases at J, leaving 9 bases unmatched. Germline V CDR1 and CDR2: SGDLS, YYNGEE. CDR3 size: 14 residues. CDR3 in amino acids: CASNRGQGVHEQYF. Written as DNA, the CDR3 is TGTGCCAGCAACCGGGGACAGGGAGTCCACGAGCAGTACTTC.

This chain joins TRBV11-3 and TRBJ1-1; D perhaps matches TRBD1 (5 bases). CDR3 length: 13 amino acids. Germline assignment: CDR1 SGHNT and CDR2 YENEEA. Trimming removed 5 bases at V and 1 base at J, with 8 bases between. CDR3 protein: CASSLQGNTEAFF. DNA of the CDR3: TGTGCCAGCAGCCTCCAGGGGAACACTGAAGCTTTCTTT.

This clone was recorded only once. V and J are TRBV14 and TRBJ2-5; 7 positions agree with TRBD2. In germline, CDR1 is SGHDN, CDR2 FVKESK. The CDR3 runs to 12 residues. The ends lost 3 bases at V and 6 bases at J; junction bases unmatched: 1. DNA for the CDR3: TGTGCCAGCAGCCAGACTAGCAAGACCCAGTACTTC. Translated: CASSQTSKTQYF. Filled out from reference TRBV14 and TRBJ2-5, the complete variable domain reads EAGVTQFPSHSVIEKGQTVTLRCDPISGHDNLYWYRRVMGKEIKFLLHFVKESKQDESGMPNNRFLAERTGGTYSTLKVQPAELEDSGVYFCASSQTSKTQYFGPGTRLLVL.

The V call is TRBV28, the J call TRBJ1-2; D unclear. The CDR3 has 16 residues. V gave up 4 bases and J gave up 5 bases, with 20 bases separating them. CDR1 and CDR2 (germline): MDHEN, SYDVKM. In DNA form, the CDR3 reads TGTGCCAGCAGTTCCCAGGAATTTCCCTCCGTATATGGCTACACCTTC. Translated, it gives CASSSQEFPSVYGYTF.

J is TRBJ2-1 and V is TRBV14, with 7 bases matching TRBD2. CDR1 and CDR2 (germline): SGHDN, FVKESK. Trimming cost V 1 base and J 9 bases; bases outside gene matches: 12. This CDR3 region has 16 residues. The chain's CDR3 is CASSQVGSGRRSEQFF. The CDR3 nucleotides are TGTGCCAGCAGCCAAGTAGGTTCCGGGAGGAGATCTGAGCAGTTCTTC.

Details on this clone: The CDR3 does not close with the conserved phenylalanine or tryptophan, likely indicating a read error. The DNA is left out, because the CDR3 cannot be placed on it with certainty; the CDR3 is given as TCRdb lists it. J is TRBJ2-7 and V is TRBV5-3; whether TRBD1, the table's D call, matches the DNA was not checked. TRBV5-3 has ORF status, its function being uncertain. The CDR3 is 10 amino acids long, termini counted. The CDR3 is CARSLWTGTL.

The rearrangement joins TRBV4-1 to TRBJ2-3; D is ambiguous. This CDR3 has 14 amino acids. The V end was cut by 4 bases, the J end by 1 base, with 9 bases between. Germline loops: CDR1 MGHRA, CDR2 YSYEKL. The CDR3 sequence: CASSPLEGTDTQYF. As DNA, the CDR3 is TGCGCCAGCAGCCCCCTAGAAGGCACAGATACGCAGTATTTT.

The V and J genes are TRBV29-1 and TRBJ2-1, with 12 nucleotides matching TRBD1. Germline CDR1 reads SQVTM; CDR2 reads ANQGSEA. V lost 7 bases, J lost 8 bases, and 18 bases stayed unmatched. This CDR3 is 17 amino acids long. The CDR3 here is CSGGTGGSGSGWDEQFF. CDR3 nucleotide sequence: TGCAGCGGGGGGACAGGGGGCTCAGGTAGCGGGTGGGATGAGCAGTTCTTC.

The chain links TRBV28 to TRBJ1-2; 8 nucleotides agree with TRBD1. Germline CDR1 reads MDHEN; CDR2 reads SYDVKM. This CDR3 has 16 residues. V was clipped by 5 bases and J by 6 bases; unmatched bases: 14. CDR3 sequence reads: CASSSRQGSSTDGYTF. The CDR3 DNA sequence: TGTGCCAGCAGTAGTCGACAGGGGAGCTCTACCGATGGCTACACCTTC.

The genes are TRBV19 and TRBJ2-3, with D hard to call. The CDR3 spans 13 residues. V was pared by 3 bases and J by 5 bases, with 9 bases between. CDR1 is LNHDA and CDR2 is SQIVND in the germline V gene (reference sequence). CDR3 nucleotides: TGTGCCAGTAGTATTAGTGTGCAAGATACGCAGTATTTT. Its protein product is CASSISVQDTQYF.

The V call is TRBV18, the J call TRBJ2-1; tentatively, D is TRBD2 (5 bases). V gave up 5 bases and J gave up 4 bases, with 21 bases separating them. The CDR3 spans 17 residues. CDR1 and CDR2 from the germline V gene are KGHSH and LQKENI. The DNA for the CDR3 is TGTGCCAGCTCAGCCCCAAGTGGCTTGAGGGAGTACAATGAGCAGTTCTTC. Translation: CASSAPSGLREYNEQFF.

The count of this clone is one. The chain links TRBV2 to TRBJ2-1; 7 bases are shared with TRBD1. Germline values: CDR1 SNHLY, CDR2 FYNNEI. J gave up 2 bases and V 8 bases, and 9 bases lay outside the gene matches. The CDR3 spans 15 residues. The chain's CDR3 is CASLDEGQPYNEQFF. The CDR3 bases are TGTGCCAGCCTGGACGAGGGACAGCCCTACAATGAGCAGTTCTTC.

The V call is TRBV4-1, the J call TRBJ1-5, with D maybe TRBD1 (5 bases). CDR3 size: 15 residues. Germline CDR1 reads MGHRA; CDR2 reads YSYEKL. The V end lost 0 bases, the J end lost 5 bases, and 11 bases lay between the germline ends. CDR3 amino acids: CASSQEGLPHQPQHF. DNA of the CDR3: TGCGCCAGCAGCCAAGAGGGACTACCGCATCAGCCCCAGCATTTT.

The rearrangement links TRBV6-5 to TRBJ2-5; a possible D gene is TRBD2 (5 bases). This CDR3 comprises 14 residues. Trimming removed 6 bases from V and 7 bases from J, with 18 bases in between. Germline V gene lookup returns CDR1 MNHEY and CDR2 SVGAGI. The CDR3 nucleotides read TGTGCCAGCAGGGACGGGATATACCTGGGGACCCAGTACTTC. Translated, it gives CASRDGIYLGTQYF.

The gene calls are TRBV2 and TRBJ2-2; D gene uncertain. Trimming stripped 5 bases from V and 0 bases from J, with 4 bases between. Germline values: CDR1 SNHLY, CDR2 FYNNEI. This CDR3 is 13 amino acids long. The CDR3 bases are TGTGCCAGCAGTTATACGAACACCGGGGAGCTGTTTTTT. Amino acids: CASSYTNTGELFF.

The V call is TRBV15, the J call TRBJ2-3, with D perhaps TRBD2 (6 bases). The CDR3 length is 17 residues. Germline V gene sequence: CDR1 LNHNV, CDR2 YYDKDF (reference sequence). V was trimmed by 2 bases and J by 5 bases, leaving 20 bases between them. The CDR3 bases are TGTGCCACCAGCAGAACCCAAATAGCGGCCGAGGGAGATACGCAGTATTTT. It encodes CATSRTQIAAEGDTQYF. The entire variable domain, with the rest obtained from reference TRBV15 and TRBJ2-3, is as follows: DAMVIQNPRYQVTQFGKPVTLSCSQTLNHNVMYWYQQKSSQAPKLLFHYYDKDFNNEADTPDNFQSRRPNTSFCFLDIRSPGLGDTAMYLCATSRTQIAAEGDTQYFGPGTRLTVL.